This TCR beta chain is drawn from a study of T cells after yellow fever vaccination. Study outcomes and limitations: A faster peak, day 5 versus 15, was reached by the weaker secondary response. Subsequent booster samples again held most clones from primary vaccination (nearly 98% CD4, approximately 86% CD8). Clonotypes appearing in both CD4 and CD8 compartments existed, and their share was small.

TCRdb re-called the 5' RACE reads with MiXCR, one entry per CDR3 protein. This table holds 50,000 or so distinct CDR3 sequences, around 6.5% found once. The J segment lost 2 bases and the V segment lost 3 bases, leaving 11 bases of the junction unmatched. CDR3 size: 17 residues. Germline lookup yields CDR1 SGHTA and CDR2 FQGNSA. The table lists this clonotype with many counts. No antigen is known for it. The TCR comes from a man aged 18 to 29 who received the YFV17D yellow fever vaccine. This specimen consisted of CD8+ T cells sorted from PBMCs, obtained on the day of the first yellow fever vaccination. This rearrangement joins TRBV7-2 to TRBJ2-3; 7 bases fit TRBD2. Here the CDR3 DNA reads TGTGCCAGCAGCTTGGTCGTGGGCGGGGGATCCACAGATACGCAGTATTTT. Protein sequence: CASSLVVGGGSTDTQYF.